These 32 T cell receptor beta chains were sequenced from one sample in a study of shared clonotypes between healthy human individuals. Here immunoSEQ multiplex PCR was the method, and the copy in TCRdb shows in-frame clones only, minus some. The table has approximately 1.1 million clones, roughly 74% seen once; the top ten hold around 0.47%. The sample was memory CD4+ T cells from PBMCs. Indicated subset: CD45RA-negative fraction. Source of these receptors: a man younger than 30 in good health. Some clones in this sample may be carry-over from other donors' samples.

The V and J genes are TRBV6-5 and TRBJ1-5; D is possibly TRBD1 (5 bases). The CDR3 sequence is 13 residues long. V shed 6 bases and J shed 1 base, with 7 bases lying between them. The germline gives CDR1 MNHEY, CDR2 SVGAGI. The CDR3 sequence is CASRRQSNQPQHF. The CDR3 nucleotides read TGTGCCAGCAGGCGACAGAGCAATCAGCCCCAGCATTTT.

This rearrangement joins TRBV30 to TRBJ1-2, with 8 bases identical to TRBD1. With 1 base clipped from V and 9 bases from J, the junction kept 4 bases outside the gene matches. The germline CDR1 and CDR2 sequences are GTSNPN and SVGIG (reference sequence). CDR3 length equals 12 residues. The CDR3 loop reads CAWSARTGSYTF. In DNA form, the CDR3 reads TGTGCCTGGAGTGCCCGGACAGGGAGCTACACCTTC.

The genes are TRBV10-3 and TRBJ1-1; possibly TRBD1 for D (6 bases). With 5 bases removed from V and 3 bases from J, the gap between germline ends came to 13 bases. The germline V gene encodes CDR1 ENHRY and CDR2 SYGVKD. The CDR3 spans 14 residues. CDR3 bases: TGTGCCATCAGTTTACGGGGGGCGGACACTGAAGCTTTCTTT. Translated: CAISLRGADTEAFF.

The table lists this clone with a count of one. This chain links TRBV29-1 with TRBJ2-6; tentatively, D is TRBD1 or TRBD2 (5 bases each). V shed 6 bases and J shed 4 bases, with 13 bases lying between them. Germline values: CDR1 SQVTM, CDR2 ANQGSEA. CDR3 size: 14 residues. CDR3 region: CSVYPGQGANVLTF. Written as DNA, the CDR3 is TGCAGCGTGTACCCGGGGCAGGGGGCCAACGTCCTGACTTTC.

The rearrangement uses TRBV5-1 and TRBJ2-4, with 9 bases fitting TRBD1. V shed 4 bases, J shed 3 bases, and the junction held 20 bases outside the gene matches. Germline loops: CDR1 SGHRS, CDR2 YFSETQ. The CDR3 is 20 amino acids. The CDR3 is CASSRLGGPTGGLGKNIQYF. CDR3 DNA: TGCGCCAGCAGCCGATTGGGGGGCCCCACAGGGGGCTTGGGCAAAAACATTCAGTACTTC.

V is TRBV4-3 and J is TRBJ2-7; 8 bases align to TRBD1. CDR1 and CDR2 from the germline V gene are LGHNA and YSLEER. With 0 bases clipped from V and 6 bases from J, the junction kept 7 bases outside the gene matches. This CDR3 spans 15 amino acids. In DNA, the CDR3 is TGCGCCAGCAGCCAAGATCCCCTGGACAGGGTCGAGCAGTACTTC. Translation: CASSQDPLDRVEQYF.

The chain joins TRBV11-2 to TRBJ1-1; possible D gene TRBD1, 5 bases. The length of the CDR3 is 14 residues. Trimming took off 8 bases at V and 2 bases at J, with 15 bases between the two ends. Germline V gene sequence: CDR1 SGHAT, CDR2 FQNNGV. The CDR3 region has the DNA TGTGCCAGCTCCCCGCGGAGGGGAAACACTGAAGCTTTCTTT. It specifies CASSPRRGNTEAFF. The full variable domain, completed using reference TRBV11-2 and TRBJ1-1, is EAGVAQSPRYKIIEKRQSVAFWCNPISGHATLYWYQQILGQGPKLLIQFQNNGVVDDSQLPKDRFSAERLKGVDSTLKIQPAKLEDSAVYLCASSPRRGNTEAFFGQGTRLTVV.

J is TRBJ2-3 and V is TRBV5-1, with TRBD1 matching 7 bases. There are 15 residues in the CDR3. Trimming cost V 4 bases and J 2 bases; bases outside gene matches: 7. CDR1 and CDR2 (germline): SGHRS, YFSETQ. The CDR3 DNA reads TGCGCCAGCAGCCCCCGGGACAGCCACACAGATACGCAGTATTTT. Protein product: CASSPRDSHTDTQYF.

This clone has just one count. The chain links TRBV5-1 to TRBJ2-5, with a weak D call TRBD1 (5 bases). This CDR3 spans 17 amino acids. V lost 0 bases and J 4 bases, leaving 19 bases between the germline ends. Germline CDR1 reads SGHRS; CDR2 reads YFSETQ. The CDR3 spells CASSLEPTVGQGETQYF. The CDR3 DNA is TGCGCCAGCAGCTTGGAACCGACAGTCGGGCAGGGAGAGACCCAGTACTTC.

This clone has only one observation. CDR3 nucleotide sequence: TGTGCCAGCAGTGAATGGGAGACCCAGTACTTC. It encodes CASSEWETQYF. This chain joins TRBV2 and TRBJ2-5; no reliable D call. CDR1 SNHLY and CDR2 FYNNEI come from the germline V gene. CDR3 length: 11 amino acids. Trimming cost V 2 bases and J 5 bases, with 3 bases left between them. The variable domain in full, completed from reference TRBV2 and TRBJ2-5, reads EPEVTQTPSHQVTQMGQEVILRCVPISNHLYFYWYRQILGQKVEFLVSFYNNEISEKSEIFDDQFSVERPDGSNFTLKIRSTKLEDSAMYFCASSEWETQYFGPGTRLLVL.

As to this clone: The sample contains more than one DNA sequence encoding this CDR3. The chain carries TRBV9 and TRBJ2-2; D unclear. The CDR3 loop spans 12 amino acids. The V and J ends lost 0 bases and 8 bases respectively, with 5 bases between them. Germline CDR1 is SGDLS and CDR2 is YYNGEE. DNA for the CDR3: TGTGCCAGCAGCGTAGGTTCGGGGGAGCTGTTTTTT. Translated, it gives CASSVGSGELFF.

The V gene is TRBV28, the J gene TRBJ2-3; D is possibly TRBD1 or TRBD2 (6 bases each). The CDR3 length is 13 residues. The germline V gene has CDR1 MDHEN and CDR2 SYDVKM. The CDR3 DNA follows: TGTGCAGGGGGGAGACGAAGCACAGATACGCAGTATTTT. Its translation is CAGGRRSTDTQYF.

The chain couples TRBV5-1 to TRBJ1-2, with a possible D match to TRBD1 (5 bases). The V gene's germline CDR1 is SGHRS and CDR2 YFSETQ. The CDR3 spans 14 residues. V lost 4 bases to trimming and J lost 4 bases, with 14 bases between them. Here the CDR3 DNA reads TGCGCCAGCAGCCCTACGGGACGCCGCTATGGCTACACCTTC. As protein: CASSPTGRRYGYTF. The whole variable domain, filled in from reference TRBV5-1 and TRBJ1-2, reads KAGVTQTPRYLIKTRGQQVTLSCSPISGHRSVSWYQQTPGQGLQFLFEYFSETQRNKGNFPGRFSGRQFSNSRSEMNVSTLELGDSALYLCASSPTGRRYGYTFGSGTRLTVV.

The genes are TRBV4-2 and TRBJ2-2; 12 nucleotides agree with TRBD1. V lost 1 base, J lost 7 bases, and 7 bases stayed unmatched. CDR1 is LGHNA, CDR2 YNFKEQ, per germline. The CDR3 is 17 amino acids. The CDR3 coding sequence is TGTGCCAGCAGCCAAGGGGGGACAGGGGGCAGTCGCGGGGAGCTGTTTTTT. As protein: CASSQGGTGGSRGELFF.

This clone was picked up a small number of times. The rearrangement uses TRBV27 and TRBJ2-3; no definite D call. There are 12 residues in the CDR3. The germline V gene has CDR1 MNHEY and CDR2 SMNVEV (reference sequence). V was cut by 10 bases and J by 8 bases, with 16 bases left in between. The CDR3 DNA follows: TGTGCCACAGGCCTGACGACGGGTACGCAGTATTTT. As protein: CATGLTTGTQYF.

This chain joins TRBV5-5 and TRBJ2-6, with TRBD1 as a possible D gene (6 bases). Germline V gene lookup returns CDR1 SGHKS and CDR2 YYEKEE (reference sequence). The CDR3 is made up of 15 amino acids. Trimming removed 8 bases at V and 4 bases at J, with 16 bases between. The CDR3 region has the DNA TGTGCCAGTGACCACTACAGGGCAGGGGCCAACGTCCTGACTTTC. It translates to CASDHYRAGANVLTF.

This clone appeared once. In DNA form, the CDR3 reads TGTGCCAGCAGCTTAGCGGGAACTAGCAATCAGCCCCAGCATTTT. It specifies CASSLAGTSNQPQHF. V gene TRBV7-9 combines with J gene TRBJ1-5, with no clear D. Germline V gene lookup returns CDR1 SEHNR and CDR2 FQNEAQ (reference sequence). Trimming cost V 0 bases and J 0 bases, with 6 bases left between them. CDR3 length equals 15 residues. The full variable domain, in which reference TRBV7-9 and TRBJ1-5 provide the parts outside the CDR3, is DTGVSQNPRHKITKRGQNVTFRCDPISEHNRLYWYRQTLGQGPEFLTYFQNEAQLEKSRLLSDRFSAERPKGSFSTLEIQRTEQGDSAMYLCASSLAGTSNQPQHFGDGTRLSIL.

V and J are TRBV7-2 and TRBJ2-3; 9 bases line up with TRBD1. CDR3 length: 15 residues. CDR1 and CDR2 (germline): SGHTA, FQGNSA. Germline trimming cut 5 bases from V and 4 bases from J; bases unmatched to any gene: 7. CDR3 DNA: TGTGCCAGCAGCACGCCGGGACAGGGTGCAGATACGCAGTATTTT. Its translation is CASSTPGQGADTQYF.

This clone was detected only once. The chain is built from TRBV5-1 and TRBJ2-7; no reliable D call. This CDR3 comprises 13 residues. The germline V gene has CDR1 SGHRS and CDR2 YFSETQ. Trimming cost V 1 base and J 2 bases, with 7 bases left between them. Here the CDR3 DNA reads TGCGCCAGCAGCTTGTCAGCTACCTACGAGCAGTACTTC. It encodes CASSLSATYEQYF.

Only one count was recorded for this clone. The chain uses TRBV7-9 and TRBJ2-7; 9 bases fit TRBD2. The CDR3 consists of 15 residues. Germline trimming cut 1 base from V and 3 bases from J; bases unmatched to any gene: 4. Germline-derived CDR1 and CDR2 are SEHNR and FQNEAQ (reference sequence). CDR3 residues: CASSLEPSGNYEQYF. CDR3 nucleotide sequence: TGTGCCAGCAGCTTAGAGCCTAGCGGGAACTACGAGCAGTACTTC.

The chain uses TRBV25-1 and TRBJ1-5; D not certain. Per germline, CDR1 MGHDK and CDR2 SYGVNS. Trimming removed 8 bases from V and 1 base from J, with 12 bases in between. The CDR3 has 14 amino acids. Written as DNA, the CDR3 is TGTGCCAGCCAACGTGACCGGAGCAATCAGCCCCAGCATTTT. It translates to CASQRDRSNQPQHF.

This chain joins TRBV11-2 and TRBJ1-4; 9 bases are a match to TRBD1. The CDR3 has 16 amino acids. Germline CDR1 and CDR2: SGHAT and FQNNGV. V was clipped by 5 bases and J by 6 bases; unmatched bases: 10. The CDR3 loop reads CASSLLLTGGHEKLFF. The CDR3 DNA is TGTGCCAGCAGCCTACTACTGACAGGGGGACATGAAAAACTGTTTTTT. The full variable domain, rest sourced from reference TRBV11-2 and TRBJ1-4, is EAGVAQSPRYKIIEKRQSVAFWCNPISGHATLYWYQQILGQGPKLLIQFQNNGVVDDSQLPKDRFSAERLKGVDSTLKIQPAKLEDSAVYLCASSLLLTGGHEKLFFGSGTQLSVL.

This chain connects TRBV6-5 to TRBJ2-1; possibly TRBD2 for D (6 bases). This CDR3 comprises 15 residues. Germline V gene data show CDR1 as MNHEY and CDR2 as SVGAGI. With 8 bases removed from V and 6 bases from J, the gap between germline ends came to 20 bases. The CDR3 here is CASRVGGRNANEQFF. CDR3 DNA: TGTGCCAGCCGCGTCGGAGGGAGGAACGCCAATGAGCAGTTCTTC.

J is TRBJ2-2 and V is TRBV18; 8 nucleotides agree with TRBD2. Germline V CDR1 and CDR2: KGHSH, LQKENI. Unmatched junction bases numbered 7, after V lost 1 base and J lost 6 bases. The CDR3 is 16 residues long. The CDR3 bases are TGTGCCAGCTCACCACAGAACGCGGGAGGCTCCGGGGAGCTGTTTTTT. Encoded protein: CASSPQNAGGSGELFF.

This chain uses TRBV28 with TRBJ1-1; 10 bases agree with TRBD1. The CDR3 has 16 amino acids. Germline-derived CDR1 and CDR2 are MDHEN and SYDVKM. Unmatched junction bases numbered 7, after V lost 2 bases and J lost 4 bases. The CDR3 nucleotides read TGTGCCAGCAGTTTAGCATTGGGACAGGGGCCCACTGAAGCTTTCTTT. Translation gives CASSLALGQGPTEAFF.

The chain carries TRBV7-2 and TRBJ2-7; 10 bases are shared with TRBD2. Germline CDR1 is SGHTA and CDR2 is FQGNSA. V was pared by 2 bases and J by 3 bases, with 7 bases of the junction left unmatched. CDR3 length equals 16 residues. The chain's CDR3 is CASSLPVGTSVYEQYF. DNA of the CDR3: TGTGCCAGCAGCTTACCCGTTGGGACTAGCGTCTACGAGCAGTACTTC.

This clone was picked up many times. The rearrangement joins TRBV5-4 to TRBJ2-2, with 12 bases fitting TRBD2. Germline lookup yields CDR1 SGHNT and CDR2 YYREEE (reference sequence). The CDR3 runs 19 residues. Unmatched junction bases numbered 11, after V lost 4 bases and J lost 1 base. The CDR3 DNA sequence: TGTGCCAGCAGCAACGGACTAGCGGGGCTGAGGGTGAACACCGGGGAGCTGTTTTTT. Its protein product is CASSNGLAGLRVNTGELFF.

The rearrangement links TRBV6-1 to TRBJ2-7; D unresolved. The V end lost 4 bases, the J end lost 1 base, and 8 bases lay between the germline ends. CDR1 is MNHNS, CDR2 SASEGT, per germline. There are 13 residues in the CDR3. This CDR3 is CASSVGPSYEQYF. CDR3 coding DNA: TGTGCCAGCAGTGTTGGACCTTCCTACGAGCAGTACTTC.

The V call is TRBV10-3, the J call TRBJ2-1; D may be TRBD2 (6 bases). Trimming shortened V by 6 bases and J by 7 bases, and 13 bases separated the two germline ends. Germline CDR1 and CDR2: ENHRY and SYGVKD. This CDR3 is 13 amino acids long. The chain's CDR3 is CAIRPRAGNEQFF. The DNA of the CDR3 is TGTGCCATCAGGCCGCGGGCGGGGAATGAGCAGTTCTTC.

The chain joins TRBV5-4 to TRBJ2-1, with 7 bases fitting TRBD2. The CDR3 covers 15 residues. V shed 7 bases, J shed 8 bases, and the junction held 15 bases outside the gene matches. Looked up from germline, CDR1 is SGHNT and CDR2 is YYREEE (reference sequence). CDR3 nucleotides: TGTGCCAGCTCCAAACGGGGGGAATTACAATATGAGCAGTTCTTC. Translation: CASSKRGELQYEQFF.

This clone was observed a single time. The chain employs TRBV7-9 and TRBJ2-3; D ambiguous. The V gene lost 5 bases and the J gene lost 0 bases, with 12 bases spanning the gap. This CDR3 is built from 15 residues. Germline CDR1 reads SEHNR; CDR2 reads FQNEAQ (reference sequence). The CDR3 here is CASSARRISTDTQYF. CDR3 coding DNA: TGTGCCAGCAGCGCCCGACGGATTAGCACAGATACGCAGTATTTT.

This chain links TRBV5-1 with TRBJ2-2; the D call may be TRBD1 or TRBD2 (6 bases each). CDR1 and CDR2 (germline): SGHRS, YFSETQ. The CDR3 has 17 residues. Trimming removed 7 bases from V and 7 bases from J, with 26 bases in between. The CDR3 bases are TGCGCCAGCTTCTCAATTGGCGAGGGGGGAAGCTTCGGGGAGCTGTTTTTT. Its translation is CASFSIGEGGSFGELFF.